The sample holds one count of the clone carrying this T cell receptor beta chain. No antigen is known for it. The method was immunoSEQ multiplex PCR; TCRdb's version includes in-frame clones alone and lacks a portion of them. Here the sample spans fewer than 120,000 clones, around nine tenths being singletons. This specimen comes from a study of cytomegalovirus exposure and HLA in healthy donors. V was clipped by 4 bases and J by 6 bases, with 17 bases between them. The germline V gene has CDR1 MDHEN and CDR2 SYDVKM. The CDR3 runs 15 residues. Study-level points and caveats: First-cohort TCR clusters were later found to tend to co-occur in the 120 or so validation repertoires.

The sample taken for sequencing was PBMCs. The chain is built from TRBV28 and TRBJ2-3; a possible D gene is TRBD1 (6 bases). The clonotype was recovered from a woman aged 25 to 39 in good health and CMV-seropositive. The CDR3 protein is CASSSPSGQWDTQYF. In DNA, the CDR3 is TGTGCCAGCAGTTCCCCCTCCGGACAGTGGGATACGCAGTATTTT.